These T cell receptor beta chains were read from a single sample in a study of beta chain features in type 1 diabetes. Libraries were prepared by immunoSEQ multiplex PCR; TCRdb keeps only in-frame clonotypes and omits some of them. The sample records around 710,000 clones, roughly 12% being singletons. Sequencing was done on a sample of naive CD4+ T cells from blood. Receptor source: a man aged 30 to 45 with type 1 diabetes. The CDR3 runs from the conserved cysteine through the conserved F or W. Each record gives: D gene, V gene, clone size, J gene, CDR3 protein, CDR3 DNA. D genes are given only for firm matches. Rows give clone size only sometimes, using once, few, many, or a class for an expanded clone.

NA	TRBV6-5	few	TRBJ1-1	CASSSRRRNTEAFF	TGTGCCAGCAGTTCGAGGCGGAGGAACACTGAAGCTTTCTTT
TRBD1	TRBV27	few	TRBJ2-1	CASSLGDRDYNEQFF	TGTGCCAGCAGTTTGGGGGACAGGGATTACAATGAGCAGTTCTTC
NA	TRBV6-1	NA	TRBJ2-5	CASTRLETQYF	TGTGCCAGCACTCGCTTGGAGACCCAGTACTTC
NA	TRBV28	NA	TRBJ1-6	CASSPGGSSYNSPLHF	TGTGCCAGCAGCCCGGGCGGTAGCTCCTATAATTCACCCCTCCACTTT
NA	TRBV2	few	TRBJ1-5	CASSSTDGYNQPQHF	TGTGCCAGCAGTTCTACGGACGGATATAATCAGCCCCAGCATTTT
NA	TRBV11-2	NA	TRBJ1-2	CASSLAGYGYTF	TGTGCCAGCAGCTTAGCTGGGTATGGCTACACCTTC
NA	TRBV28	few	TRBJ2-7	CASSSGYYEQYF	TGTGCCAGCAGTTCAGGGTACTACGAGCAGTACTTC
TRBD1	TRBV5-1	few	TRBJ2-2	CASSLAVLGQKTGELFF	TGCGCCAGCAGCTTGGCGGTTCTGGGACAGAAGACCGGGGAGCTGTTTTTT
NA	TRBV18	NA	TRBJ1-2	CASSPPIGSRKGFNYGYTF	TGTGCCAGCTCACCACCTATTGGCTCTCGTAAGGGCTTCAACTACGGCTACACCTTC
NA	TRBV1	NA	TRBJ2-3	CTSSQGVGGGDTQYF	TGCACCAGCAGCCAAGGTGTCGGGGGAGGGGATACGCAGTATTTT
NA	TRBV9	NA	TRBJ1-3	CASSPSAGALSGNTIYF	TGTGCCAGCAGCCCCTCGGCAGGGGCGCTCTCTGGAAACACCATATATTTT
TRBD1	TRBV5-1	NA	TRBJ1-5	CASTLGQGNQPQHF	TGCGCCAGCACTCTCGGACAGGGCAATCAGCCCCAGCATTTT
NA	TRBV29-1	few	TRBJ2-1	CSVGGGLYNEQFF	TGCAGCGTTGGAGGGGGATTGTACAATGAGCAGTTCTTC
TRBD1	TRBV19	NA	TRBJ1-5	CASSKGSGGIQPQHF	TGTGCCAGTAGTAAGGGTTCAGGGGGTATCCAGCCCCAGCATTTT
NA	TRBV6-6	few	TRBJ1-4	CASSYSRETTNEKLFF	TGTGCCAGCAGTTACTCAAGGGAAACAACTAATGAAAAACTGTTTTTT
TRBD1	TRBV27	NA	TRBJ1-5	CASSWDRDQPQHF	TGTGCCAGCAGTTGGGACAGGGATCAGCCCCAGCATTTT
TRBD1	TRBV4-3	NA	TRBJ1-6	CASSPTVDRAASPLHF	TGCGCCAGCAGCCCGACAGTAGACAGGGCGGCTTCACCCCTCCACTTT
TRBD1	TRBV6-5	NA	TRBJ2-7	CASGDRPTYEQYF	TGTGCCAGCGGGGACAGACCTACCTACGAGCAGTACTTC
NA	TRBV25-1	NA	TRBJ1-1	CASSLTGMNTEAFF	TGTGCCAGCAGTTTAACCGGGATGAACACTGAAGCTTTCTTT
NA	TRBV6-5	NA	TRBJ2-5	CASSLPGYEEETQYF	TGTGCCAGCAGTCTTCCGGGCTATGAAGAAGAGACCCAGTACTTC
TRBD1	TRBV11-2	NA	TRBJ2-3	CASSPTGTGGVMADTQYF	TGTGCCAGCAGCCCAACCGGGACAGGGGGCGTGATGGCAGATACGCAGTATTTT
NA	TRBV7-9	NA	TRBJ2-3	CASSFNSGDTQYF	TGTGCCAGCAGCTTTAACTCTGGGGATACGCAGTATTTT
TRBD2	TRBV30	NA	TRBJ2-5	CAWSVPGGETQYF	TGTGCCTGGAGTGTACCCGGGGGGGAGACCCAGTACTTC
TRBD1	TRBV7-9	NA	TRBJ2-7	CASSIGTGGAEQYF	TGTGCCAGCAGCATCGGGACAGGGGGCGCCGAGCAGTACTTC
NA	TRBV29-1	few	TRBJ1-4	CSVARDGNEKLFF	TGCAGCGTGGCCCGGGACGGTAATGAAAAACTGTTTTTT
TRBD1	TRBV7-9	NA	TRBJ2-2	CASSWDRGHTGELFF	TGTGCCAGCAGCTGGGACAGGGGGCATACCGGGGAGCTGTTTTTT
NA	TRBV19	few	TRBJ1-1	CASSEQAQGTEAFF	TGTGCCAGTAGTGAACAGGCACAGGGCACTGAAGCTTTCTTT
NA	TRBV2	few	TRBJ1-4	CASSKGSSNEKLFF	TGTGCCAGCAGTAAGGGGTCTTCCAATGAAAAACTGTTTTTT
NA	TRBV14	NA	TRBJ2-3	CASSLGLPLRSDTQYF	TGTGCCAGCAGCTTGGGCCTTCCCCTAAGGTCAGATACGCAGTATTTT
TRBD1	TRBV19	few	TRBJ1-4	CASKKGQINEKLFF	TGTGCCAGTAAGAAGGGACAGATAAATGAAAAACTGTTTTTT
TRBD2	TRBV4-2	NA	TRBJ2-4	CASSQDSASGGSTLAKNIQYF	TGTGCCAGCAGCCAAGATTCGGCTAGCGGGGGGTCAACTCTAGCCAAAAACATTCAGTACTTC
TRBD2	TRBV7-2	NA	TRBJ2-3	CASSLGTSGGADTQYF	TGTGCCAGCAGCTTAGGGACTAGCGGGGGGGCAGATACGCAGTATTTT
NA	TRBV7-2	few	TRBJ2-7	CASSLRRATYEQYF	TGTGCCAGCAGCCTCCGCAGGGCGACCTACGAGCAGTACTTC
NA	TRBV5-6	NA	TRBJ1-6	CASSLRGPGFNSPLHF	TGTGCCAGCAGCTTGAGGGGACCAGGGTTTAATTCACCCCTCCACTTT
NA	TRBV19	NA	TRBJ2-4	CASSRDLAKNIQYF	TGTGCCAGTAGTAGAGACCTCGCCAAAAACATTCAGTACTTC
NA	TRBV18	NA	TRBJ2-3	CASSPAGRADTQYF	TGTGCCAGCTCACCAGCAGGGAGAGCAGATACGCAGTATTTT
NA	TRBV5-1	once	TRBJ2-2	CASSLQGLNTGELFF	TGCGCCAGCAGCTTGCAGGGGCTTAACACCGGGGAGCTGTTTTTT
NA	TRBV6-5	NA	TRBJ2-5	CASKKGGHEVKYF	TGTGCCAGCAAGAAGGGGGGACATGAGGTCAAGTACTTC
TRBD1	TRBV5-1	NA	TRBJ1-4	CASSSGQFDEKLFF	TGCGCCAGCAGCTCGGGACAGTTTGATGAAAAACTGTTTTTT
TRBD2	TRBV4-2	NA	TRBJ2-3	CASSQLLAGVLDTQYF	TGTGCCAGCAGCCAACTACTAGCGGGGGTTTTAGATACGCAGTATTTT
NA	TRBV6-5	few	TRBJ2-5	CASSSELTQETQYF	TGTGCCAGCAGTTCTGAACTCACCCAAGAGACCCAGTACTTC
NA	TRBV9	few	TRBJ1-1	CASSVATGLNTEAFF	TGTGCCAGCAGCGTAGCGACGGGTTTGAACACTGAAGCTTTCTTT
NA	TRBV11-2	few	TRBJ1-1	CASSPIGQNTEAFF	TGTGCCAGCAGCCCAATAGGGCAGAACACTGAAGCTTTCTTT
NA	TRBV29-1	few	TRBJ1-5	CSVASPGRFSNQPQHF	TGCAGCGTCGCTAGCCCAGGACGGTTTAGCAATCAGCCCCAGCATTTT
NA	TRBV7-2	few	TRBJ2-3	CASSIQGSMTDTQYF	TGTGCCAGCAGCATACAGGGTAGTATGACAGATACGCAGTATTTT
NA	TRBV7-9	NA	TRBJ2-1	CASSLDHEQFF	TGTGCCAGCAGCTTAGACCATGAGCAGTTCTTC
NA	TRBV11-2	NA	TRBJ2-3	CASSLAYTQYF	TGTGCCAGCAGCTTAGCTTATACGCAGTATTTT
TRBD1	TRBV2	few	TRBJ2-1	CASSGIGGGEQFF	TGTGCCAGCAGTGGCATAGGGGGCGGTGAGCAGTTCTTC
NA	TRBV9	few	TRBJ2-5	CASSGIDQETQYF	TGTGCCAGCAGTGGGATCGACCAAGAGACCCAGTACTTC